Listed here are 20 T cell receptor beta chains from one sample, sequenced in a study of T cell responses to AZD1222 COVID-19 vaccine. Libraries were prepared by immunoSEQ multiplex PCR; TCRdb keeps only in-frame clonotypes and omits some of them. The profile shows around 150,000 clones, 90% of them singletons. The sample here was peripheral blood, taken 28 days after the second AZD1222 dose. The receptors were sampled from an adult who received the AZD1222 COVID-19 vaccine.

This chain joins TRBV7-9 and TRBJ1-2; possibly TRBD1 for D (6 bases). Germline CDR1 SEHNR, CDR2 FQNEAQ (reference sequence). Trimming pared 3 bases from V and 4 bases from J, leaving 12 bases between. CDR3 length equals 14 residues. CDR3 nucleotide sequence: TGTGCCAGCAGCTTCCCCCAGGGGATCTATGGCTACACCTTC. Protein product: CASSFPQGIYGYTF.

The gene calls are TRBV14 and TRBJ2-7; 7 nucleotides align to TRBD2. V was clipped by 2 bases and J by 2 bases; unmatched bases: 9. The CDR3 totals 16 residues. The germline V gene encodes CDR1 SGHDN and CDR2 FVKESK. The CDR3 nucleotides read TGTGCCAGCAGCCAATTGGGGCTAGCGGCTACCTACGAGCAGTACTTC. Translated, it gives CASSQLGLAATYEQYF. The whole variable domain, remainder taken from reference TRBV14 and TRBJ2-7, is EAGVTQFPSHSVIEKGQTVTLRCDPISGHDNLYWYRRVMGKEIKFLLHFVKESKQDESGMPNNRFLAERTGGTYSTLKVQPAELEDSGVYFCASSQLGLAATYEQYFGPGTRLTVT.

This sequence joins TRBV5-5 and TRBJ2-5; D call uncertain. Germline V lookup: CDR1 SGHKS, CDR2 YYEKEE (reference sequence). CDR3 length equals 13 residues. Trimming pared 2 bases from V and 5 bases from J, leaving 10 bases between. In DNA, the CDR3 is TGTGCCAGCAGCTTTCAATATGGGGAGACCCAGTACTTC. Translating gives CASSFQYGETQYF.

A note on this clone: This same CDR3 is encoded by further DNA sequences in the sample. This chain links TRBV28 with TRBJ2-1; the match to TRBD1 covers 7 bases. Trimming at V came to 2 bases and at J to 3 bases, leaving 4 bases not matched to a gene. Germline V CDR1 and CDR2: MDHEN, SYDVKM. CDR3 size: 15 residues. The CDR3 is CASSLRQGGYNEQFF. CDR3 nucleotides: TGTGCCAGCAGTTTAAGACAGGGTGGCTACAATGAGCAGTTCTTC.

This clone was seen only once. This chain uses TRBV9 with TRBJ1-6; D gene unclear. Trimming pared 3 bases from V and 10 bases from J, leaving 11 bases between. Germline V lookup: CDR1 SGDLS, CDR2 YYNGEE. The CDR3 totals 13 residues. The DNA for the CDR3 is TGTGCCAGCAGCGCGGGCCTGCGCTCACCCCTCCACTTT. Its translation is CASSAGLRSPLHF.

The table lists this clone with a count of one. The J gene is TRBJ1-3, the V gene TRBV28; D possibly corresponds to TRBD1 (6 bases). V lost 3 bases and J lost 6, with 12 bases in between. The CDR3 extends over 14 amino acids. Germline values: CDR1 MDHEN, CDR2 SYDVKM. CDR3 in amino acids: CASSLWGAENTIYF. In DNA, the CDR3 is TGTGCCAGCAGTTTGTGGGGGGCGGAAAACACCATATATTTT.

This rearrangement joins TRBV6-1 to TRBJ1-2; 8 nucleotides align to TRBD1. This CDR3 has 16 residues. Germline assignment: CDR1 MNHNS and CDR2 SASEGT. J lost 2 bases, V lost 0 bases, and 5 bases had no gene match. CDR3 protein: CASSEALTGVNYGYTF. The CDR3 DNA sequence: TGTGCCAGCAGTGAAGCGCTGACAGGGGTGAACTATGGCTACACCTTC.

V and J are TRBV12-3 or TRBV12-4 and TRBJ1-1; perhaps TRBD1 as D (6 bases). This CDR3 is 13 amino acids long. Between the trimmed V and J ends, which lost 6 bases and 1 base, there was a span of 9 bases. The CDR3, as DNA: TGTGCCAGCAGACGGGACACGAACACTGAAGCTTTCTTT. The encoded protein is CASRRDTNTEAFF.

The chain links TRBV11-1 to TRBJ2-1, with 7 bases matching TRBD2. There are 15 residues in the CDR3. Germline V gene sequence: CDR1 SGHAT, CDR2 FQDESV (reference sequence). J was trimmed by 0 bases and V by 5 bases; bases with no gene match: 4. Here the CDR3 reads CASSERGSSYNEQFF. The CDR3 DNA follows: TGTGCCAGCAGCGAGCGGGGTAGCTCCTACAATGAGCAGTTCTTC.

The chain employs TRBV5-4 and TRBJ2-5; D call uncertain. Germline V lookup: CDR1 SGHNT, CDR2 YYREEE (reference sequence). The CDR3 covers 15 residues. Trimming shortened V by 0 bases and J by 5 bases, and 14 bases separated the two germline ends. In DNA, the CDR3 is TGTGCCAGCAGCTTGGACGAGGTGGGTCGGGAGACCCAGTACTTC. Its translation is CASSLDEVGRETQYF. Filled out from reference TRBV5-4 and TRBJ2-5, the complete variable domain reads ETGVTQSPTHLIKTRGQQVTLRCSSQSGHNTVSWYQQALGQGPQFIFQYYREEENGRGNFPPRFSGLQFPNYSSELNVNALELDDSALYLCASSLDEVGRETQYFGPGTRLLVL.

The genes are TRBV5-6 and TRBJ1-3; possibly TRBD1 for D (5 bases). V was shortened by 2 bases and J by 7 bases, with 16 bases between the two germline ends. The CDR3 has 15 residues. Germline lookup yields CDR1 SGHDT and CDR2 YYEEEE. The CDR3 protein is CASSFNGGSRNTIYF. DNA of the CDR3: TGTGCCAGCAGCTTTAATGGGGGATCTAGGAACACCATATATTTT.

To note about this clone: The same CDR3 is also encoded by other DNA sequences in this sample. The chain employs TRBV20-1 and TRBJ2-3; 10 positions agree with TRBD2. This CDR3 region has 14 residues. The V segment lost 3 bases and the J segment 6 bases; nucleotides outside the gene matches: 6. Germline lookup yields CDR1 DFQATT and CDR2 SNEGSKA (reference sequence). CDR3 nucleotides: TGCAGTGCTAGTCAAGCGGGAGGGTTGGATACGCAGTATTTT. Its translation is CSASQAGGLDTQYF.

J is TRBJ2-7 and V is TRBV5-1; possible D gene TRBD1, 5 bases. Germline CDR1 and CDR2: SGHRS and YFSETQ. Trimming took 6 bases from V and 2 from J, leaving 12 bases between them. This CDR3 has 13 residues. The DNA for the CDR3 is TGCGCCAGCACCCACGACAGCCCCTACGAGCAGTACTTC. This translates into CASTHDSPYEQYF. Using reference TRBV5-1 and TRBJ2-7 for the parts outside the CDR3, the full variable domain is KAGVTQTPRYLIKTRGQQVTLSCSPISGHRSVSWYQQTPGQGLQFLFEYFSETQRNKGNFPGRFSGRQFSNSRSEMNVSTLELGDSALYLCASTHDSPYEQYFGPGTRLTVT.

The V and J genes are TRBV4-1 and TRBJ1-1; tentative D call: TRBD1 (6 bases). Trimming took 1 base from V and 3 from J, leaving 12 bases between them. This CDR3 has 15 residues. The germline V gene has CDR1 MGHRA and CDR2 YSYEKL. For the CDR3, the DNA is TGCGCCAGCAGCCAAGTTTTTTCAGGGGACACTGAAGCTTTCTTT. It translates to CASSQVFSGDTEAFF.

The V and J genes are TRBV30 and TRBJ2-7, with 8 bases fitting TRBD2. The CDR3 has 18 amino acids. With V trimmed by 2 bases and J by 7 bases, 22 bases remained unmatched. The germline V gene has CDR1 GTSNPN and CDR2 SVGIG (reference sequence). CDR3 in amino acids: CAWSPMHTGTRSEGEQYF. The DNA for the CDR3 is TGTGCCTGGAGTCCAATGCATACCGGGACTAGGAGCGAAGGAGAGCAGTACTTC.

The chain recombines TRBV25-1 with TRBJ2-7; 11 bases are shared with TRBD2. With V trimmed by 2 bases and J by 3 bases, 6 bases remained unmatched. The CDR3 contains 16 residues. The germline V gene encodes CDR1 MGHDK and CDR2 SYGVNS. CDR3 DNA: TGTGCCAGCAGTGAAGCTGGGACTAGCGGAGACTACGAGCAGTACTTC. This codes for CASSEAGTSGDYEQYF.

V gene TRBV7-9 combines with J gene TRBJ1-3; D is perhaps TRBD1 (6 bases). CDR3 length: 16 amino acids. Germline V CDR1 and CDR2: SEHNR, FQNEAQ (reference sequence). The V and J ends lost 5 bases and 0 bases respectively, with 14 bases between them. The CDR3 coding sequence is TGTGCCAGCAGCGCCCAGGGGACCGTCTCTGGAAACACCATATATTTT. Residues: CASSAQGTVSGNTIYF.

The chain employs TRBV14 and TRBJ2-3, with a weak D call TRBD1 (5 bases). Per the germline V gene, CDR1 is SGHDN and CDR2 is FVKESK. V lost 4 bases to trimming and J lost 0 bases, with 8 bases between them. CDR3 length: 14 amino acids. CDR3 nucleotide sequence: TGTGCCAGCAGCCGACAGCCCAGCACAGATACGCAGTATTTT. Protein sequence: CASSRQPSTDTQYF.

The gene calls are TRBV25-1 and TRBJ1-2, with 8 bases lining up with TRBD1. The CDR3 is made up of 12 amino acids. Unmatched junction bases numbered 5, after V lost 6 bases and J lost 8 bases. Germline V gene sequence: CDR1 MGHDK, CDR2 SYGVNS. This CDR3 reads CASSQGARGYTF. The CDR3 bases are TGTGCCAGCAGCCAGGGGGCGCGGGGCTACACCTTC.

V usage is TRBV28 and J usage is TRBJ1-2, with D hard to call. Germline loops: CDR1 MDHEN, CDR2 SYDVKM. This CDR3 has 13 residues. V lost 7 bases, J lost 6 bases, and 15 bases lay in between. The DNA of the CDR3 is TGTGCCAGCACCGTGCCCCCAGCGAATGGCTACACCTTC. It yields the protein CASTVPPANGYTF.